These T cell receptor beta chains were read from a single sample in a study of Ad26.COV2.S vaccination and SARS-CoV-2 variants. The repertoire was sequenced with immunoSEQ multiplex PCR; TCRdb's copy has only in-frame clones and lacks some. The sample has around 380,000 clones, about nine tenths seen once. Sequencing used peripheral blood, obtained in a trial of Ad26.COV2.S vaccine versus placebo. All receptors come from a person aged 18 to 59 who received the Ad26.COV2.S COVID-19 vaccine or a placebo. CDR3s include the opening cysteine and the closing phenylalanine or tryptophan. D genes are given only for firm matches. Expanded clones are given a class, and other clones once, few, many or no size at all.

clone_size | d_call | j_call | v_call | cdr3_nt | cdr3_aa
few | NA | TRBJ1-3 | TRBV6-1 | TGTGCCAGCAGTGAGGTTTTAGGGCGGCCCTTCTCTGGAAACACCATATATTTT | CASSEVLGRPFSGNTIYF
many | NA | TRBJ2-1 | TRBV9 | TGTGCCAGCAGCGTATACGGACCCCGGACCCTAAGGTACAATGAGCAGTTCTTC | CASSVYGPRTLRYNEQFF
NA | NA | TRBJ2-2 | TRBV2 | TGTGCCAGCCTCCGGGACCGTAACACCGGGGAGCTGTTTTTT | CASLRDRNTGELFF
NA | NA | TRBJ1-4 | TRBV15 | TGTGCCACCAGCAGAACCGACGAGGGGCGAGAAAAACTGTTTTTT | CATSRTDEGREKLFF
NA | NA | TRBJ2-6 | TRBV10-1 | TGCGCCAGTTCCTCTGGGGCCAACGTCCTGACTTTC | CASSSGANVLTF
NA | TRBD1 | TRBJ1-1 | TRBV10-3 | TGTGCCAACACTGGAGACAGGGACTCTGAAGCTTTCTTT | CANTGDRDSEAFF
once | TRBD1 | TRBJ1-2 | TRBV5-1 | TGCGCCAGCAGCTTGGCCGTCGGAGGCAGGGGGCTAGGTGGCTACACCTTC | CASSLAVGGRGLGGYTF
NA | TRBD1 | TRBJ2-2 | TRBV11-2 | TGTGCCAGCAGACAGGGGTCCGGGGAGCTGTTTTTT | CASRQGSGELFF
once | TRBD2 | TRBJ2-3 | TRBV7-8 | TGTGCCAGCAGAGTTAGCGGGGCCGGCACAGATACGCAGTATTTT | CASRVSGAGTDTQYF
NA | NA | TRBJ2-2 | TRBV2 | TGTGCCAGCAGTGATTTGTACACCGGGGAGCTGTTTTTT | CASSDLYTGELFF
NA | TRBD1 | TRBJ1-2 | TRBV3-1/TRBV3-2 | TGTGCCAGCAGCCATGAGTCGACAGGGAACTATGGCTACACCTTC | CASSHESTGNYGYTF
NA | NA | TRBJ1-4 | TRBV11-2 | TGTGCCAGCAGGTTGGGGGCCTCTAATGAAAAACTGTTTTTT | CASRLGASNEKLFF
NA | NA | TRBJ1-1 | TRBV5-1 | TGCGCCAGCAGACCGAGGGTTTTGGGTGAAGCTTTCTTT | CASRPRVLGEAFF
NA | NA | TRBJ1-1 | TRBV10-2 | TGCGCCAGCAAATGGGGAGGGGGGGACACTGAAGCTTTCTTT | CASKWGGGDTEAFF
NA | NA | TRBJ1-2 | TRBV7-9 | TGTGCCAGCAGCTTAGGAACCCAGGGCTACACCTTC | CASSLGTQGYTF
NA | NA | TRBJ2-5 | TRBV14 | TGTGCCAGCAGCCAAGATCCGGGGGAGACCCAGTACTTC | CASSQDPGETQYF
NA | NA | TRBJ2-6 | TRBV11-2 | TGTGCCAGCGAGGGCAGGGGCTCTGGGGCCAACGTCCTGACTTTC | CASEGRGSGANVLTF
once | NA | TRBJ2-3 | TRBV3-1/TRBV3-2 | TGTGCCAGCAGTCATAGTGTGTATACGCAGTATTTT | CASSHSVYTQYF
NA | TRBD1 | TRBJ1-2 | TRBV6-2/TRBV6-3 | TGTGCCAGCAGTTACGACAGGGCCCGATACACCTTC | CASSYDRARYTF
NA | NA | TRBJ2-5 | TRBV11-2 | TGTGCCAGCAGCTTATCCCGGCAGCGGGAGACCCAGTACTTC | CASSLSRQRETQYF
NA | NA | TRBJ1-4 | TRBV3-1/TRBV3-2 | TGTGCCAGCAGCCAAGGCACGGCCCCCTTGGGTGAAAAACTGTTTTTT | CASSQGTAPLGEKLFF
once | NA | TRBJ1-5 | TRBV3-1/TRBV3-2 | TGTGCCAGCAGCCAGGGACATCAAGGCAATCAGCCCCAGCATTTT | CASSQGHQGNQPQHF
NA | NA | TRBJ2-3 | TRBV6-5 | TGTGCCAGCAGTTACTGGCCTGCCGTTGGGGATACGCAGTATTTT | CASSYWPAVGDTQYF
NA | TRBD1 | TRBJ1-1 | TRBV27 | TGTGCCAGCAGTTTTCTCCCCTTACAGGGGAGGGAAGCTTTCTTT | CASSFLPLQGREAFF
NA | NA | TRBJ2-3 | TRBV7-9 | TGTGCCAGCAGCAGGGACTTTAGCACAGATACGCAGTATTTT | CASSRDFSTDTQYF
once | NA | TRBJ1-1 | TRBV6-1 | TGTGCCAGCAGTGAAGCTTTGGCGAGTTGGGCTGAAGCTTTCTTT | CASSEALASWAEAFF
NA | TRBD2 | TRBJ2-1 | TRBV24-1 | TGTGCCACCAGTGATTTCCCCGGGGGGGCTCACAATGAGCAGTTCTTC | CATSDFPGGAHNEQFF
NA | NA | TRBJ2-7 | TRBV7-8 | TGTGCCAGCAGCTTCCCAGACGCCGGCGACGAGCAGTACTTC | CASSFPDAGDEQYF
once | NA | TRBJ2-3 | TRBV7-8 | TGTGCCAGCAGCTTTCTCACAGGGCAGGAAGGCGGCACAGATACGCAGTATTTT | CASSFLTGQEGGTDTQYF
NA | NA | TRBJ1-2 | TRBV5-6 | TGTGCCAGCAGCGGTCAGGGTGGTAACTATGGCTACACCTTC | CASSGQGGNYGYTF
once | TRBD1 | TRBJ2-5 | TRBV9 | TGTGCCAGCAGCGTTAATCCACCGGGACAGGGGGAGACCCAGTACTTC | CASSVNPPGQGETQYF
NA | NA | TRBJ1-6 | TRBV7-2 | TGTGCCAGCAGCTTATCAGGGAATTCACCCCTCCACTTT | CASSLSGNSPLHF
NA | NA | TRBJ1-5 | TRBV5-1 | TGCGCCAGCAGCCGGCTGGCCAATCAGCCCCAGCATTTT | CASSRLANQPQHF
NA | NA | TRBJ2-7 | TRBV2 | TGTGCCAGCAGTGTCGGGATAGACACATACGAGCAGTACTTC | CASSVGIDTYEQYF
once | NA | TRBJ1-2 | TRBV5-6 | TGTGCCAGCAGCTTACTCCGGGACGGGGACTATGGCTACACCTTC | CASSLLRDGDYGYTF
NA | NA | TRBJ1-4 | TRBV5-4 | TGTGCCAGCAGCCTCCCCCCCCGGCACTGTGAAAAACTGTTTTTT | CASSLPPRHCEKLFF
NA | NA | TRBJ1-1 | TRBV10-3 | TGTGCCATCAGTGGAAGGCAGGGCATGAACACTGAAGCTTTCTTT | CAISGRQGMNTEAFF
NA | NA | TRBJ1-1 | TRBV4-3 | TGCGCCAGCAGCCAAGATTTCAACGGTGAAGCTTTCTTT | CASSQDFNGEAFF
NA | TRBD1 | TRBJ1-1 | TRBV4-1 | TGCGCCAGCAGCCCGGGGTCGGGACAGGAAATCAACACTGAAGCTTTCTTT | CASSPGSGQEINTEAFF
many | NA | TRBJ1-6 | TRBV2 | TGTGCCAGCAGTGAACACCATCCCCTCCACTTT | CASSEHHPLHF
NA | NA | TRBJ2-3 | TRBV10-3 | TGTGCCATCAGGGGCACCACAGATACGCAGTATTTT | CAIRGTTDTQYF
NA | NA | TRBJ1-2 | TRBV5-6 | TGTGCCAGCATCTCACAAGGCTACACCTTC | CASISQGYTF
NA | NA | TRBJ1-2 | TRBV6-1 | TGTGCCAGCAGTGAAGGGACAGAATCCTATGGCTACACCTTC | CASSEGTESYGYTF
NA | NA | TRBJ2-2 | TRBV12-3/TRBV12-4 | TGTGCCAGCAGTTATAGACCTTCCGGGGAGCTGTTTTTT | CASSYRPSGELFF
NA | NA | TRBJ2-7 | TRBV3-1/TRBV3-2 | TGTGCCAGCAGCCAAGGCAGGCTTGGTCGCTACGAGCAGTACTTC | CASSQGRLGRYEQYF
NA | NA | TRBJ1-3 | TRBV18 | TGTGCCAGCTCAAATCCTGGACAGCTTTCTGGAAACACCATATATTTT | CASSNPGQLSGNTIYF
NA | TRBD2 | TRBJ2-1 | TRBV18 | TGTGCCAGCTCACCATCAGCGGGGGGTTCCTACAATGAGCAGTTCTTC | CASSPSAGGSYNEQFF
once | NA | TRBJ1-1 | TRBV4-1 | TGCGCCAGCAGCCAAGCAATAGGGCGACGGGCCTCCCGGGAAGCTTTCTTT | CASSQAIGRRASREAFF
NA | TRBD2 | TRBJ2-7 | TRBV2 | TGTGCCAGCAGAGCCCTAGCGGGGGCCTCCTACGAGCAGTACTTC | CASRALAGASYEQYF
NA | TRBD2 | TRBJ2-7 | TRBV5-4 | TGTGCCAGCAGCGTGGGACTAGCGAGCGGCGAGCAGTACTTC | CASSVGLASGEQYF
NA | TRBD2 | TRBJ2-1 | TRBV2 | TGTGCCAGCAGTGAAGGTCTCCGTGCGGGGGGGTACAATGAGCAGTTCTTC | CASSEGLRAGGYNEQFF
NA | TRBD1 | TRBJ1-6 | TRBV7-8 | TGTGCCAGCAGCTTGGCGGACAGGGGCAATTCACCCCTCCACTTT | CASSLADRGNSPLHF
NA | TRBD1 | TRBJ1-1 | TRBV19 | TGTGCCAGTAGTGAGGACAGGATCTGGAACACTGAAGCTTTCTTT | CASSEDRIWNTEAFF
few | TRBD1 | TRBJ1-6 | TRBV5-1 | TGCGCCAGCAGCTCCGACAGGGGAGGGAGTTCACCCCTCCACTTT | CASSSDRGGSSPLHF
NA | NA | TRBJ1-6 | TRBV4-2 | TGTGCCAGCAGCCAAGACGGGACACCAAATAATTCACCCCTCCACTTT | CASSQDGTPNNSPLHF
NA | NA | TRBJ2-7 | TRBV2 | TGTGCCAGCAGACCTACGTACGCCCTGGAGCAGTACTTC | CASRPTYALEQYF
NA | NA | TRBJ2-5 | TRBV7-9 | TGTGCCAGCAGCTTGGATCGCCTACCCCAAGAGACCCAGTACTTC | CASSLDRLPQETQYF
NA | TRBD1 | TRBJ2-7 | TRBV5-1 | TGCGCCAGCAGCAGGGACAGGGCTGGGGAGCAGTACTTC | CASSRDRAGEQYF
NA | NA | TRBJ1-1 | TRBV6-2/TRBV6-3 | TGTGCCAGCAGTTACGTCGCAGCAGGTGAAGCTTTCTTT | CASSYVAAGEAFF